This T cell receptor (beta chain) was sequenced during a study of cytomegalovirus exposure and HLA in healthy donors. Study-wide background: Among over 350 genotyped donors, 80% to 90% fell in the Caucasian-associated ancestry cluster.

In the PCR, 60 Vbeta and 13 Jbeta primers were used. Sequencing was performed with immunoSEQ multiplex PCR; in TCRdb, only in-frame clones are kept and a portion is missing. The repertoire consists of 150,000 to 200,000 clones, with just over 75% occurring once and the leading ten covering 1.4%. Details on this clone: Other DNA sequences in this specimen translate into the identical CDR3.

Source material: PBMCs. The TCR originated in a woman in her twenties or thirties in good health and CMV-seropositive.

The CDR3 sequence is CASRTGLAGYNEQFF. In nucleotides, the CDR3 is TGTGCCAGCAGGACGGGACTAGCGGGGTACAATGAGCAGTTCTTC. This chain links TRBV2 with TRBJ2-1; TRBD2 matches at 13 bases. Germline assignment: CDR1 SNHLY and CDR2 FYNNEI. This CDR3 contains 15 residues. Trimming removed 6 bases from V and 4 bases from J; junction bases left unmatched: 3.